The entry below gives a single T cell receptor (beta chain) sequence along with its context. The data stem from a study of T cell changes during pregnancy in multiple sclerosis. The CDR3 runs 15 residues. From germline, CDR1 is SGHNT and CDR2 YYREEE (reference sequence). J was trimmed by 8 bases and V by 1 base; bases with no gene match: 6. Here immunoSEQ multiplex PCR was the method, and the copy in TCRdb shows in-frame clones only, minus some. The sample includes about 69,000 clones, 90% to 95% seen only once; the top ten take about 0.27%. V usage is TRBV5-4 and J usage is TRBJ2-1; TRBD1 matches at 10 bases. This receptor was identified in a female donor in good health, enrolled as a control in a pregnancy study. This specimen consisted of CD4+ T cells from peripheral blood mononuclear cells, obtained in the third trimester of pregnancy. CDR3: CASSLPGQGRYEQFF. The DNA of the CDR3 is TGTGCCAGCAGCTTGCCGGGACAGGGGAGGTATGAGCAGTTCTTC. The full variable domain, with the rest looked up from reference TRBV5-4 and TRBJ2-1, is ETGVTQSPTHLIKTRGQQVTLRCSSQSGHNTVSWYQQALGQGPQFIFQYYREEENGRGNFPPRFSGLQFPNYSSELNVNALELDDSALYLCASSLPGQGRYEQFFGPGTRLTVL.